The 7 T cell receptor beta chains below all came from one sample that was sequenced in a study of cytotoxic CD8 clonotypes in ibrutinib-treated CLL. Clones were read by immunoSEQ multiplex PCR, and TCRdb kept only the in-frame ones, dropping some. The sample consists of some 200,000 clones, approximately 75% of them appearing once. The source material was PBMCs, sampled after 12 months of ibrutinib treatment. These receptors were collected from a human donor with chronic lymphocytic leukemia.

V and J are TRBV6-1 and TRBJ1-4, with TRBD1 matching over 7 bases. With 8 bases clipped from V and 4 bases from J, the junction kept 7 bases outside the gene matches. CDR1 is MNHNS, CDR2 SASEGT, per germline. The CDR3 has 14 amino acids. CDR3 DNA: TGTGCCAGCTGGCCGGGACAGCATAATGAAAAACTGTTTTTT. Protein product: CASWPGQHNEKLFF.

This clone was observed a single time. Other DNA sequences within the sample encode an identical CDR3. This chain uses TRBV6-5 with TRBJ1-4, with D tentatively TRBD1 (5 bases). Trimming shortened V by 2 bases and J by 11 bases, and 9 bases separated the two germline ends. Germline V lookup: CDR1 MNHEY, CDR2 SVGAGI. The CDR3 runs 12 residues. The CDR3 spells CASSYGGEKLFF. The CDR3 bases are TGTGCCAGCAGTTACGGGGGTGAGAAACTGTTTTTT.

CDR3 region: CAISPRDTAVDEQFF. The CDR3 DNA is TGTGCCATCAGTCCCCGGGACACGGCAGTGGATGAGCAGTTCTTC. The chain uses TRBV10-3 and TRBJ2-1, with a possible D match to TRBD1 (6 bases). Germline V gene data show CDR1 as ENHRY and CDR2 as SYGVKD. Between the trimmed V and J ends, which lost 5 bases and 8 bases, there was a span of 19 bases. The CDR3 contains 15 residues.

The chain joins TRBV5-1 to TRBJ2-2, with D possibly being TRBD2 (5 bases). This CDR3 has 15 residues. Trimming took off 4 bases at V and 5 bases at J, with 15 bases between the two ends. Germline values: CDR1 SGHRS, CDR2 YFSETQ. This CDR3 is CASSQMTGETGELFF. CDR3 sequence (DNA): TGCGCCAGCAGCCAAATGACTGGGGAGACCGGGGAGCTGTTTTTT.

V usage is TRBV13 and J usage is TRBJ2-7; 8 bases fit TRBD2. The J segment lost 0 bases and the V segment lost 5 bases, leaving 6 bases of the junction unmatched. CDR3 length equals 15 residues. Germline CDR1 PRHDT, CDR2 FYEKMQ (reference sequence). The CDR3 sequence is CASSLSGGNSYEQYF. CDR3 nucleotides: TGTGCCAGCAGCCTAAGCGGGGGAAACTCCTACGAGCAGTACTTC.

Worth noting for this clone: Other DNA variants within this sample encode the same CDR3. The chain couples TRBV5-1 to TRBJ2-7; tentatively, D is TRBD1 or TRBD2 (5 bases each). Germline V lookup: CDR1 SGHRS, CDR2 YFSETQ. Trimming removed 4 bases from V and 0 bases from J, with 8 bases in between. The CDR3 totals 13 residues. CDR3 sequence (DNA): TGCGCCAGCAGCCCGGGGCCCTCCTACGAGCAGTACTTC. Amino acids: CASSPGPSYEQYF.

This clone has just one count. Written as DNA, the CDR3 is TGTGCCAGCAGTTACTCCCGGGGGGGTGGCTACACCTTC. Translated, it gives CASSYSRGGGYTF. The gene calls are TRBV6-5 and TRBJ1-2; D is possibly TRBD1 (5 bases). The germline V gene encodes CDR1 MNHEY and CDR2 SVGAGI. The V and J ends lost 0 bases and 7 bases respectively, with 9 bases between them. The CDR3 is made up of 13 amino acids.